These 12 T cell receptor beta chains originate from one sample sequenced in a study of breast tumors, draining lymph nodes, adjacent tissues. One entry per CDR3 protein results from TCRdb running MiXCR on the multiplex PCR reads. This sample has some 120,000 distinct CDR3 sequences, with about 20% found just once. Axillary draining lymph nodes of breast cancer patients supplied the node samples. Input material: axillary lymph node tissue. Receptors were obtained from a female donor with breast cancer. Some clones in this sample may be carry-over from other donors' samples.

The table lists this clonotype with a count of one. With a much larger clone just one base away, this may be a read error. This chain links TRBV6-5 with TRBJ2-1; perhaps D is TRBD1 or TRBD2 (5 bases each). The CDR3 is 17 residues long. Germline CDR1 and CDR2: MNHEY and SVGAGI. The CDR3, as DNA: TGTGCCAGCGGTTACTTTTCCGGGACCTCAAGGGCAAATGAGCAGTTCTTC. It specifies CASGYFSGTSRANEQFF.

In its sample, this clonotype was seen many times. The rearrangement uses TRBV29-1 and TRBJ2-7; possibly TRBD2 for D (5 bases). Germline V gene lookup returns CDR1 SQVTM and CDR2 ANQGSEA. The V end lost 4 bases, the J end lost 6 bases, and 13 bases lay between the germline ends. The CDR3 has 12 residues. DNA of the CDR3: TGCAGCGTTGGCTGGCAGGACTTCGAGCAGTACTTC. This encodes CSVGWQDFEQYF.

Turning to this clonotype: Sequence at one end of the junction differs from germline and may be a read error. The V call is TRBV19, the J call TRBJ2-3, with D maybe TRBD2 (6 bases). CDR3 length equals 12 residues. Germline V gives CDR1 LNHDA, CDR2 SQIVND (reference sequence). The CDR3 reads CTSSKGTDTQYF. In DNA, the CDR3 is TGTACCAGTAGTAAGGGGACTGATACGCAGTATTTT.

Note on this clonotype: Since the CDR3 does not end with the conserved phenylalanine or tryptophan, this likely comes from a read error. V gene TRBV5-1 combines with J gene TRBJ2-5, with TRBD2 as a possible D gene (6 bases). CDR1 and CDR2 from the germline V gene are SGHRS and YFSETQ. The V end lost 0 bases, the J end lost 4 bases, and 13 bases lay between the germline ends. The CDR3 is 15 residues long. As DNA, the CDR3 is TGCGCCAGCAGCTTGGTATCCGGGAGTCGAGAGACCCAGTACCTC. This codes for CASSLVSGSRETQYL.

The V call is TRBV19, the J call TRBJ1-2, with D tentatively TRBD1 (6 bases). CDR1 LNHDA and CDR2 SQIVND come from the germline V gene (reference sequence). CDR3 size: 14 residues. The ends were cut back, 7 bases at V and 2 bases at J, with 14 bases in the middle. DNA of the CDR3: TGTGCCAGTAAGGGGGGCGCCCGGAACTATGGCTACACCTTC. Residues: CASKGGARNYGYTF.

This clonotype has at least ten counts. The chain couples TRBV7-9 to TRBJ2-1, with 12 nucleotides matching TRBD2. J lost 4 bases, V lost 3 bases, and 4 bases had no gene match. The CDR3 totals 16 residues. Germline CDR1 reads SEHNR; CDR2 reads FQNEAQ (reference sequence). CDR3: CASSLLLAGGYNEQFF. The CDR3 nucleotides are TGTGCCAGCAGCTTGCTCCTAGCGGGAGGGTACAATGAGCAGTTCTTC.

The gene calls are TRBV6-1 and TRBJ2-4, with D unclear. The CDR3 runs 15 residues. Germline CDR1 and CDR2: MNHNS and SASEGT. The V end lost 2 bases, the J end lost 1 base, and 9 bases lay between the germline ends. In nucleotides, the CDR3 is TGTGCCAGCAGTGAAATTGGGGATGCCAAAAACATTCAGTACTTC. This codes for CASSEIGDAKNIQYF.

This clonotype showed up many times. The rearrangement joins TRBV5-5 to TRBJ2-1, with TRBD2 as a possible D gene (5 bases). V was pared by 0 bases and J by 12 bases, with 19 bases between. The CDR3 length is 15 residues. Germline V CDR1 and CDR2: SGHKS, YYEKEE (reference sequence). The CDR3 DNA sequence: TGTGCCAGCAGCTTGGGTACCGCCGGGGATTTGGGGCAGTTCTTC. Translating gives CASSLGTAGDLGQFF.

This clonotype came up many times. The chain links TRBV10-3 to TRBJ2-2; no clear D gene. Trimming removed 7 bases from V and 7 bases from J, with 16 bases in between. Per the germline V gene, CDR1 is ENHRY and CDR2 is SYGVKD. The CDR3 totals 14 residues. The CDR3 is CAIKKDVAGGELFF. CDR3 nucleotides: TGTGCCATCAAAAAGGACGTGGCCGGCGGGGAGCTGTTTTTT.

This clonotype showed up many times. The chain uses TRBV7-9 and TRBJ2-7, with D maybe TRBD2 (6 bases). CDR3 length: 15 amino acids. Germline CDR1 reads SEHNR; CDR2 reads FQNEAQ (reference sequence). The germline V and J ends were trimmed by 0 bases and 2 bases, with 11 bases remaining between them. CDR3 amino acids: CASSLAGGSTYEQYF. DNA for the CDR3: TGTGCCAGCAGCTTAGCGGGAGGCTCCACCTACGAGCAGTACTTC.

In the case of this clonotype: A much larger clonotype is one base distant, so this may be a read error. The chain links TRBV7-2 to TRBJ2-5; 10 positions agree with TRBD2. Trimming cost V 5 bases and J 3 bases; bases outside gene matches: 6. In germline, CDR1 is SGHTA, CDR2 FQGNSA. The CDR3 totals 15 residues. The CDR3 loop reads CTSSHRSGGEETQYF. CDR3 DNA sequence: TGTACCAGCAGCCACCGCAGCGGGGGGGAAGAGACCCAGTACTTC. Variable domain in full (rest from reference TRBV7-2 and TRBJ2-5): GAGVSQSPSNKVTEKGKDVELRCDPISGHTALYWYRQSLGQGLEFLIYFQGNSAPDKSGLPSDRFSAERTGGSVSTLTIQRTQQEDSAVYLCTSSHRSGGEETQYFGPGTRLLVL.

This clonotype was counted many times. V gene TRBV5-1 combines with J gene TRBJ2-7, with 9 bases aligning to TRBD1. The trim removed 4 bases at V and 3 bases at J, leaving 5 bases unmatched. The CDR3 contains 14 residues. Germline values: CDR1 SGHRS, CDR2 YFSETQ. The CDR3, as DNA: TGCGCCAGCAGCCCGGGACAGGGACACTACGAGCAGTACTTC. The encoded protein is CASSPGQGHYEQYF.